This T cell receptor (beta chain) came from a study of blood T cell repertoires in COVID-19. About the study: From the United States, Italy and Spain came samples of acute and convalescent COVID-19. T cells, B-cell-depleted T cells, or PBMCs supplied cDNA or gDNA.

In the original analysis: Using reference gene primer amplification, nucleated cell counts were estimated. TCRdb's copy holds only in-frame clones and misses some; the assay was immunoSEQ multiplex PCR. V, J and clone size were drawn from that table, and D and trimming were deduced from the DNA. The sample has 75,000 or so clones; approximately 86% are singletons. CDR3 length equals 12 residues. Germline lookup yields CDR1 MDHEN and CDR2 SYDVKM. The V end lost 7 bases, the J end lost 5 bases, and 11 bases lay between the germline ends. Sequenced material: peripheral blood. This sequence joins TRBV28 and TRBJ1-2; D uncertain. The TCR was taken from a man aged 45-60 years with acute or convalescent COVID-19. CDR3 in amino acids: CASNTQNYGYTF. CDR3 coding DNA: TGTGCCAGCAACACCCAAAATTATGGCTACACCTTC.